What follows are 19 T cell receptor beta chains derived from one specimen sequenced in a study of T cell changes during pregnancy in multiple sclerosis. The table came from immunoSEQ multiplex PCR; TCRdb's copy has only in-frame clones and leaves some out. Of tens of thousands of clones in the sample, approximately 90% were seen once. Sequencing was performed on peripheral blood, taken in the first trimester of pregnancy. Every receptor here comes from a female donor with multiple sclerosis, enrolled in a pregnancy study.

This rearrangement joins TRBV10-3 to TRBJ2-7; 7 bases are a match to TRBD1. There are 12 residues in the CDR3. Per the germline V gene, CDR1 is ENHRY and CDR2 is SYGVKD. V gave up 8 bases and J gave up 6 bases; unmatched junction bases: 7. CDR3 protein: CAIGGQSLEQYF. DNA for the CDR3: TGTGCCATCGGGGGACAGTCCCTCGAGCAGTACTTC.

The chain joins TRBV7-2 to TRBJ2-5; D ambiguous. This CDR3 is 14 amino acids long. Trimming stripped 3 bases from V and 3 bases from J, with 11 bases between. Germline V gene lookup returns CDR1 SGHTA and CDR2 FQGNSA. The CDR3 is CASSFFAQKETQYF. The CDR3 coding sequence is TGTGCCAGCAGCTTTTTCGCTCAGAAAGAGACCCAGTACTTC.

The chain recombines TRBV18 with TRBJ2-7; 7 bases align to TRBD2. With V trimmed by 6 bases and J by 2 bases, 4 bases remained unmatched. CDR3 length: 13 residues. The germline CDR1 and CDR2 sequences are KGHSH and LQKENI. The CDR3 sequence: CASSERGPYEQYF. The DNA for the CDR3 is TGTGCCAGCTCTGAGCGGGGCCCCTACGAGCAGTACTTC.

The chain has TRBV4-1 and TRBJ1-5, with 11 bases matching TRBD1. Looked up from germline, CDR1 is MGHRA and CDR2 is YSYEKL. Unmatched junction bases numbered 8, after V lost 0 bases and J lost 4 bases. The length of the CDR3 is 18 residues. CDR3 region: CASSQEGQGAIRNQPQHF. CDR3 nucleotides: TGCGCCAGCAGCCAAGAAGGACAGGGGGCGATTCGAAATCAGCCCCAGCATTTT.

This rearrangement joins TRBV25-1 to TRBJ1-2, with a possible D match to TRBD1 (6 bases). V lost 2 bases, J lost 8 bases, and 6 bases lay in between. Germline V gene data show CDR1 as MGHDK and CDR2 as SYGVNS. This CDR3 region has 11 residues. Here the CDR3 reads CASSETGGYTF. For the CDR3, the DNA is TGTGCCAGCAGTGAAACAGGGGGCTACACCTTC.

J is TRBJ1-2 and V is TRBV19; 8 bases are a match to TRBD1. The CDR3 contains 16 residues. Germline assignment: CDR1 LNHDA and CDR2 SQIVND (reference sequence). The V gene end was trimmed by 6 bases and the J gene end by 3 bases; junction bases not matched to a gene: 12. The CDR3 sequence: CASRVFQDRAHYGYTF. CDR3 nucleotide sequence: TGTGCCAGTAGAGTATTTCAGGACAGGGCTCACTATGGCTACACCTTC. The full variable domain, in which reference TRBV19 and TRBJ1-2 provide the parts outside the CDR3, is DGGITQSPKYLFRKEGQNVTLSCEQNLNHDAMYWYRQDPGQGLRLIYYSQIVNDFQKGDIAEGYSVSREKKESFPLTVTSAQKNPTAFYLCASRVFQDRAHYGYTFGSGTRLTVV.

This clone came up a few times. The chain joins TRBV7-9 to TRBJ1-4; D gene uncertain. Trimming removed 5 bases at V and 5 bases at J, with 3 bases between. Germline V gene sequence: CDR1 SEHNR, CDR2 FQNEAQ (reference sequence). The CDR3 spans 11 residues. CDR3 in amino acids: CASSGNEKLFF. The CDR3 DNA follows: TGTGCCAGCAGCGGCAATGAAAAACTGTTTTTT.

This rearrangement joins TRBV30 to TRBJ1-2; D might be TRBD1 (6 bases). This CDR3 has 12 amino acids. V lost 5 bases, J lost 4 bases, and 11 bases lay in between. CDR1 and CDR2 (germline): GTSNPN, SVGIG (reference sequence). CDR3 in DNA: TGTGCCTGGCGGGGGGGCACCTATGGCTACACCTTC. This encodes CAWRGGTYGYTF.

This clone was seen just once. The genes are TRBV5-5 and TRBJ2-5; maybe TRBD1 (5 bases). The germline V gene encodes CDR1 SGHKS and CDR2 YYEKEE (reference sequence). V gave up 0 bases and J gave up 2 bases, with 11 bases separating them. The CDR3 spans 15 residues. For the CDR3, the DNA is TGTGCCAGCAGCTTGGGGGCAGGGTCGCAAGAGACCCAGTACTTC. Protein sequence: CASSLGAGSQETQYF.

This clone was counted between two and nine times. The V call is TRBV7-9, the J call TRBJ2-1; 8 bases line up with TRBD2. Unmatched junction bases numbered 9, after V lost 3 bases and J lost 5 bases. The CDR3 has 16 amino acids. The V gene's germline CDR1 is SEHNR and CDR2 FQNEAQ (reference sequence). CDR3 coding DNA: TGTGCCAGCAGCTTCGGTCAAGCGGGGGTTCACAATGAGCAGTTCTTC. Amino acids: CASSFGQAGVHNEQFF.

This clone came up a few times. The rearrangement uses TRBV7-3 and TRBJ2-2; 8 bases match TRBD2. Germline V CDR1 and CDR2: SGHTA, FQGTGA. After removal of 1 base from V and 6 bases from J, the junction contained 7 bases not matched to a gene. The CDR3 runs to 16 residues. In DNA, the CDR3 is TGTGCCAGCAGCTTAATCGTTAGCGGGGAGGCCGGGGAGCTGTTTTTT. This encodes CASSLIVSGEAGELFF.

This clone was counted a single time. V and J are TRBV4-1 and TRBJ2-1; 8 bases are shared with TRBD2. V was pared by 4 bases and J by 0 bases, with 2 bases of the junction left unmatched. The CDR3 has 15 residues. Per germline, CDR1 MGHRA and CDR2 YSYEKL. The CDR3 region has the DNA TGCGCCAGCAGCCCAAGCGGGAGCTCCTACAATGAGCAGTTCTTC. Translated, it gives CASSPSGSSYNEQFF.

This chain uses TRBV27 with TRBJ1-1; 7 bases line up with TRBD1. The ends lost 6 bases at V and 7 bases at J; junction bases unmatched: 8. Germline V gives CDR1 MNHEY, CDR2 SMNVEV (reference sequence). CDR3 length: 13 residues. CDR3 nucleotide sequence: TGTGCCAGCAGCTTACAGGGGATGGATGAAGCTTTCTTT. Translated, it gives CASSLQGMDEAFF.

The chain couples TRBV2 to TRBJ2-2; 7 bases fit TRBD1. Germline V lookup: CDR1 SNHLY, CDR2 FYNNEI. V gave up 2 bases and J gave up 1 base; unmatched junction bases: 4. This CDR3 contains 16 residues. CDR3 sequence: CASSEPQGKNTGELFF. DNA of the CDR3: TGTGCCAGCAGTGAACCACAGGGGAAGAACACCGGGGAGCTGTTTTTT.

The rearrangement links TRBV19 to TRBJ2-3; 9 bases map to TRBD2. Trimming removed 3 bases from V and 5 bases from J; junction bases left unmatched: 3. The germline gives CDR1 LNHDA, CDR2 SQIVND (reference sequence). The CDR3 contains 14 residues. For the CDR3, the DNA is TGTGCCAGTAGTATCCAGCGGGGGGTAGATACGCAGTATTTT. It is translated as CASSIQRGVDTQYF. Variable domain in full (rest from reference TRBV19 and TRBJ2-3): DGGITQSPKYLFRKEGQNVTLSCEQNLNHDAMYWYRQDPGQGLRLIYYSQIVNDFQKGDIAEGYSVSREKKESFPLTVTSAQKNPTAFYLCASSIQRGVDTQYFGPGTRLTVL.

The genes are TRBV6-4 and TRBJ2-3, with TRBD2 matching 11 bases. CDR3 size: 16 residues. Germline V gene data show CDR1 as MRHNA and CDR2 as SNTAGT. V lost 5 bases, J lost 4 bases, and 8 bases stayed unmatched. The CDR3 DNA sequence: TGTGCCAGCAGTTCTCTAGCGGGAGGAGGATCAGATACGCAGTATTTT. Its translation: CASSSLAGGGSDTQYF.

The chain joins TRBV27 to TRBJ1-6; D not certain. The CDR3 loop spans 15 amino acids. Looked up from germline, CDR1 is MNHEY and CDR2 is SMNVEV (reference sequence). Trimming removed 6 bases from V and 2 bases from J, with 11 bases in between. The CDR3 here is CASSPQSAYNSPLHF. For the CDR3, the DNA is TGTGCCAGCAGCCCTCAAAGCGCCTATAATTCACCCCTCCACTTT.

The chain has TRBV5-1 and TRBJ2-3; 8 bases fit TRBD2. The germline V gene has CDR1 SGHRS and CDR2 YFSETQ. This CDR3 region has 15 residues. J was trimmed by 3 bases and V by 1 base; bases with no gene match: 4. The DNA of the CDR3 is TGCGCCAGCAGCTTGAGAAGCGGGAGTACAGATACGCAGTATTTT. Residues: CASSLRSGSTDTQYF.

The chain is built from TRBV7-2 and TRBJ1-5; the D gene is possibly TRBD1 (5 bases). The CDR3 loop spans 14 amino acids. Germline V gene lookup returns CDR1 SGHTA and CDR2 FQGNSA. V was clipped by 5 bases and J by 5 bases, with 13 bases between them. CDR3 bases: TGTGCCAGCAGCCCTACCGGGACTCATCAGCCCCAGCATTTT. Protein: CASSPTGTHQPQHF.